A selection of T cell receptor beta chains follows, all from one sample in a study of blood T cell repertoires in COVID-19. This table comes from immunoSEQ multiplex PCR, and its TCRdb copy is limited to in-frame clones, with some not included. The table records more than 200,000 clones, around four fifths of them present only once. Sequencing was carried out using peripheral blood. These receptors originate from a middle-aged woman with active or convalescent COVID-19. Both conserved end residues are part of each CDR3. Fields, in order: J gene, D gene, V gene, clone size, CDR3 DNA, CDR3 protein. The D gene is left open where the match is weak. The size entry is marked missing in some rows and otherwise reads once, few, many or a size class.

TRBJ2-2,TRBD2,TRBV5-6,NA,TGTGCCAGCAGGGCTAGCGGGAGGGCCTTCACCGGGGAGCTGTTTTTT,CASRASGRAFTGELFF
TRBJ2-1,TRBD2,TRBV12-3/TRBV12-4,NA,TGTGCCAGCTCGCTAGCGGGAGTTGAGCAGTTCTTC,CASSLAGVEQFF
TRBJ1-6,NA,TRBV19,NA,TGTGCCAGTAGTATCGTAGCACAACACTCACCCCTCCACTTT,CASSIVAQHSPLHF
TRBJ1-2,NA,TRBV18,NA,TGTGCCAGCTCACCCCCGTCGGTCTATGGCTACACCTTC,CASSPPSVYGYTF
TRBJ1-4,TRBD1,TRBV29-1,NA,TGCAGCGTTGGGACAGGGAAAAGGACTAATGAAAAACTGTTTTTT,CSVGTGKRTNEKLFF
TRBJ1-2,TRBD1,TRBV28,NA,TGTGCCAGCAGTTTATGGGCGGGACAGAACTATGGCTACACCTTC,CASSLWAGQNYGYTF
TRBJ1-2,NA,TRBV13,few,TGTGCCAGCAGCCAACAGGGTGCCCATGGCTACACCTTC,CASSQQGAHGYTF
TRBJ2-6,NA,TRBV25-1,NA,TGTGCCAGCAGTCGCCGGCAGGGGGGCTCTGGGGCCAACGTCCTGACTTTC,CASSRRQGGSGANVLTF
TRBJ1-6,NA,TRBV29-1,NA,TGCAGCGTGGGGGCCTCCTATAATTCACCCCTCCACTTT,CSVGASYNSPLHF
TRBJ1-4,NA,TRBV11-3,NA,TGTGCCAGCAGCAGAACCATGGGGGCGACAACGGAAAAACTGTTTTTT,CASSRTMGATTEKLFF
TRBJ2-7,NA,TRBV29-1,NA,TGCAGCGTTGTTTCGGCAGGGGCCTACGAGCAGTACTTC,CSVVSAGAYEQYF
TRBJ1-2,TRBD1,TRBV7-2,NA,TGTGCCAGCAGCTTAGGGATCCCGGGGACAGGGGGCGAGGATGGCTACACCTTC,CASSLGIPGTGGEDGYTF
TRBJ1-2,TRBD1,TRBV5-4,NA,TGTGCCAGCAGCTCTACAGGGGGCGACTATGGCTACACCTTC,CASSSTGGDYGYTF
TRBJ1-1,NA,TRBV9,NA,TGTGCCAGCAGCGTAGCAGATGTGGGGGCGTACACTGAAGCTTTCTTT,CASSVADVGAYTEAFF
TRBJ1-1,TRBD1,TRBV10-3,NA,TGTGCCATCAGTGAGCCAGGGGGACCCAAGAGGTTT,CAISEPGGPKRF
TRBJ1-1,NA,TRBV25-1,NA,TGTGCCAGCGGTAATACGGGACTCACGAACACTGAAGCTTTCTTT,CASGNTGLTNTEAFF
TRBJ1-1,NA,TRBV7-9,NA,TGTGCCAGCAGCTACTCGACATCTGAAGCTTTCTTT,CASSYSTSEAFF
TRBJ1-2,TRBD1,TRBV9,NA,TGTGCCAGCAGCGCAAGACAGGGGGCGGGTGGCTACACCTTC,CASSARQGAGGYTF
TRBJ2-1,NA,TRBV6-5,NA,TGTGCCAGCAGTCGCCTGACAGACAATGAGCAGTTCTTC,CASSRLTDNEQFF
TRBJ1-2,NA,TRBV7-9,NA,TGTGCCAGCAGCTTAGACCGGTGGGGCTACACCTTC,CASSLDRWGYTF
TRBJ1-2,NA,TRBV7-9,NA,TGTGCCAGCAGCATGGGGCCCACGACGGGTGGCTACACCTTC,CASSMGPTTGGYTF
TRBJ2-4,NA,TRBV10-1,NA,TGCGCCAGCCCCAGAAGGGAGGACTTAGCCAAAAACATTCAGTACTTC,CASPRREDLAKNIQYF
TRBJ1-2,NA,TRBV6-2/TRBV6-3,NA,TGTGCCAGCAGTTACTGGGGGGAAGGCTACACCTTC,CASSYWGEGYTF
TRBJ1-3,NA,TRBV6-6,NA,TGTGCCGCCACGGGGGGCGGAAACACCATATATTTT,CAATGGGNTIYF
TRBJ2-7,TRBD1,TRBV28,NA,TGTGCCAGCAGTTCCTCAGACAGGGGGCGAGAGCAGTACTTC,CASSSSDRGREQYF
TRBJ1-6,TRBD1,TRBV7-9,NA,TGTGCCAGCAGCTTGGGGACAGATAATTCACCCCTCCACTTT,CASSLGTDNSPLHF
TRBJ1-1,TRBD1,TRBV30,NA,TGTGCCTGGAGAGGGACAGGGACTGAAGCTTTCTTT,CAWRGTGTEAFF
TRBJ1-1,TRBD1,TRBV9,NA,TGTGCCAGCAGCGTAGAAGGGGGCGCTTATGAAGCTTTCTTT,CASSVEGGAYEAFF
TRBJ1-5,NA,TRBV21-1,once,TGTGCCAGCAGCAAAAGTGGGGGGGCTCGGACGAATCAGCCCCAGCATTTT,CASSKSGGARTNQPQHF
TRBJ1-1,NA,TRBV2,NA,TGTGCCAGCAGGGCCGAATTGAACACTGAAGCTTTCTTT,CASRAELNTEAFF
TRBJ2-5,NA,TRBV5-4,NA,TGTGCCAGCAGCTTGTGGTCAGGGCAAGAGACCCAGTACTTC,CASSLWSGQETQYF
TRBJ1-2,TRBD1,TRBV5-1,NA,TGCGCCAGCAGCTTGGCGGACAGGGTAAATGGCTACACCTTC,CASSLADRVNGYTF
TRBJ2-5,TRBD2,TRBV20-1,NA,TGCAGTGCTAGTACGGGGGGGAGAGAGACCCAGTACTTC,CSASTGGRETQYF
TRBJ2-7,NA,TRBV11-3,few,TGTGCCAGCAGCTCCCGCGGGTCCTCCTACGAGCAGTACTTC,CASSSRGSSYEQYF
TRBJ1-4,NA,TRBV23-1,NA,TGCGCCAGCAGTAGGGCACTTTATGGTCCGGGAATCGAAAAACTGTTTTTT,CASSRALYGPGIEKLFF
TRBJ1-1,NA,TRBV4-3,NA,TGCGCCAGCAGCCAAGATAGCTCCCGGAACACTGAAGCTTTCTTT,CASSQDSSRNTEAFF
TRBJ1-1,TRBD1,TRBV25-1,NA,TGTGCCAGCAGAGGACAGGGGGGTGAAGCTTTCTTT,CASRGQGGEAFF
TRBJ2-3,NA,TRBV15,NA,TGTGCCACCAGCAGAGATGGTGTCGGACTTAGCACAGATACGCAGTATTTT,CATSRDGVGLSTDTQYF
TRBJ1-1,NA,TRBV29-1,NA,TGCAGCCATTCTATTCCCAGGACAAAACACACTGAAGCTTTCTTT,CSHSIPRTKHTEAFF
TRBJ2-6,TRBD1,TRBV7-9,NA,TGTGCCAGCAGCGGACGGGACAGGGAGAAATCTGGGGCCAACGTCCTGACTTTC,CASSGRDREKSGANVLTF
TRBJ1-1,TRBD1,TRBV11-3,NA,TGTGCCAGCAGCCCACGACAGGGCCCGATTTTAGCGAACACTGAAGCTTTCTTT,CASSPRQGPILANTEAFF
TRBJ1-5,TRBD1,TRBV19,NA,TGTGCCAGTAGTATCGGACAGGGAGCCAATCAGCCCCAGCATTTT,CASSIGQGANQPQHF
TRBJ2-7,NA,TRBV29-1,NA,TGCAGTGCTACCGTTACAGCCTACGAGCAGTACTTC,CSATVTAYEQYF
TRBJ2-4,TRBD2,TRBV28,NA,TGTGCCAGCGGGAAACAGGGACTAGAACAAAAAAACATTCAGTACTTC,CASGKQGLEQKNIQYF
TRBJ1-5,TRBD1,TRBV18,NA,TGTGCCAGCTCACCACCTGGCCAGGGGGGAAAAAATCAGCCCCAGCATTTT,CASSPPGQGGKNQPQHF